A single T cell receptor (beta chain) is shown here with its context. Its antigen is unidentified. The data stem from a study of shared clonotypes between healthy human individuals. Study findings and constraints: Non-shared clonotypes displayed generation probabilities falling below those of clonotypes present in all four donors.

TCRdb's table, derived via immunoSEQ multiplex PCR, lists solely in-frame clones and lacks some. The table lists under 200,000 clones, just under 95% of them singletons. Germline V lookup: CDR1 SGHDT, CDR2 YYEEEE. The length of the CDR3 is 14 residues. Trimming took off 4 bases at V and 1 base at J, with 9 bases between the two ends. The chain links TRBV5-6 to TRBJ1-3, with TRBD1 as a possible D gene (5 bases). The clonotype originates from a young woman in good health. Sequencing was carried out using naive CD4+ T cells sorted from blood. The subset is: CD45RA+ positively selected. The CDR3 reads CASSLDSSGNTIYF. CDR3 sequence (DNA): TGTGCCAGCAGCCTAGACAGTTCTGGAAACACCATATATTTT.